Only a few counts were recorded for the clone carrying this TCR beta chain. Its specificity is not known. This specimen comes from a study of CD8 T cells in ankylosing spondylitis. Overall study findings and caveats: A motif of 8 or 9 highly homologous TCR beta variants was seen as apparently characteristic of ankylosing spondylitis blood. The study looked at matched synovial fluid samples from ankylosing spondylitis patients. Disease-linked clones were reported to be significantly enriched there. Relatively scarce in peripheral blood, disease-linked clones were CD8+.

TCRdb re-derived calls from the 5' RACE reads in MiXCR, one entry per CDR3 protein. The table records a few hundred thousand distinct CDR3 sequences, approximately 10% of them present only once. Germline CDR1 SGHRS, CDR2 YFSETQ. The CDR3 loop spans 16 amino acids. The V gene lost 4 bases and the J gene lost 4 bases, with 19 bases spanning the gap. The receptor was isolated from a male donor with ankylosing spondylitis or in good health (not recorded which). Specimen: blood, either unsorted or a sorted T cell fraction (not recorded which). The chain links TRBV5-1 to TRBJ2-3; a weak D match, TRBD2 (6 bases). CDR3 bases: TGCGCCAGCAGCGCCCCGGCCCCCGGGGGAGCAGATACGCAGTATTTT. Its translation: CASSAPAPGGADTQYF.